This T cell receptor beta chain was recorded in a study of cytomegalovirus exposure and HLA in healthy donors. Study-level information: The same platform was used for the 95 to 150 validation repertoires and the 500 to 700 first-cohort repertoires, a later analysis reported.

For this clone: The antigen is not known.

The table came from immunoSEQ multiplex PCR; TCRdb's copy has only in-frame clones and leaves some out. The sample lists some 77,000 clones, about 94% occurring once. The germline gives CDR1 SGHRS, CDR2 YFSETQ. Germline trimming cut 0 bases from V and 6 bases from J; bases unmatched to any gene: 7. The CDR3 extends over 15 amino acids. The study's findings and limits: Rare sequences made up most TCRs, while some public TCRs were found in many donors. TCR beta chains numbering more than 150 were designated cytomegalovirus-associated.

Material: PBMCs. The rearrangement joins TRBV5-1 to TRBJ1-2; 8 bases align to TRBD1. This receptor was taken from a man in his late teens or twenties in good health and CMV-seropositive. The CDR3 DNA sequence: TGCGCCAGCAGCTTGGGGGACAGGCAGGGGAATGGCTACACCTTC. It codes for CASSLGDRQGNGYTF.